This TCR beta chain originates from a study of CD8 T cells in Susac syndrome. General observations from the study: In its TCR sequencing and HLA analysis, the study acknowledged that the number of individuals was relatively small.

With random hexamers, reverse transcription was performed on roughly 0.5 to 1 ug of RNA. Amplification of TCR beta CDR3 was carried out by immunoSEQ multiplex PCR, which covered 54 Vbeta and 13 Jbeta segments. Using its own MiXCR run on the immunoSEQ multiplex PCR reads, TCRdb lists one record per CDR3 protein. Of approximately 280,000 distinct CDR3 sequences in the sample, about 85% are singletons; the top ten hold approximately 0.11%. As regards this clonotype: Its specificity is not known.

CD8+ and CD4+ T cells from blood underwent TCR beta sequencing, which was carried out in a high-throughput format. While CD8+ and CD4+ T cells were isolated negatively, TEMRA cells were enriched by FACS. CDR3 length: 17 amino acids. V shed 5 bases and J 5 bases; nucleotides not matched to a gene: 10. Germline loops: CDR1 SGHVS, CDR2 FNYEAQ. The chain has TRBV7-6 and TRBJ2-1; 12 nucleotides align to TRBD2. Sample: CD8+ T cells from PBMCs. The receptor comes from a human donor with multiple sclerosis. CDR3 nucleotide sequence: TGTGCCAGCAGCCCGGGTCTACTAGCGGGAGGCCACAATGAGCAGTTCTTC. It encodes CASSPGLLAGGHNEQFF.